The TCR beta chain under discussion was sequenced for a study of shared clonotypes between healthy human individuals. Points from the study as a whole: Rarefaction indicated that sorted-subset sequencing remained incomplete although depth was large.

Remarks on this clone: Its specificity is not known.

There are 12 residues in the CDR3. V lost 7 bases, J lost 3 bases, and 6 bases lay in between. Per the germline V gene, CDR1 is MNHNS and CDR2 is SASEGT. The assay was immunoSEQ multiplex PCR, and TCRdb's table has in-frame clones only and misses some. The table has some 2,500,000 clones, around 93% seen once. This sequence was found in a man younger than 30 in good health. Some clones in this sample may be carry-over from other donors' samples. This chain uses TRBV6-1 with TRBJ2-2; no firm D call. Source material: naive CD4+ T cells from PBMCs. Noted subset: CD45RA+ positively selected. The CDR3 reads CASILHTGELFF. CDR3 nucleotides: TGTGCCAGCATCCTACACACCGGGGAGCTGTTTTTT.